This T cell receptor (beta chain) appears in the sequencing data of a study of blood T cell repertoires in COVID-19. Study context: Samples of COVID-19 (acute and convalescent) were obtained from the United States, Italy and Spain. T cells, B-cell-depleted T cells, or PBMCs supplied cDNA or gDNA.

This clone showed up just a few times. Per the original data handling: Reference gene primer amplification yielded estimated nucleated cell counts. Clones were sequenced by immunoSEQ multiplex PCR, and TCRdb holds only the in-frame ones, with some missing. Clonal size and the V and J genes are those of that table, whereas D and trimming came from the DNA. Among under 300,000 clones, 65% to 90% were seen once, and the ten largest hold 2% to 2.5%. This clonotype was obtained from a man aged 40-50 years who had recovered from COVID-19. The sample comprised peripheral blood.

This CDR3 reads CASSPLGTSELNQYF. The CDR3, as DNA: TGTGCCAGCTCACCACTGGGGACTAGCGAGTTGAATCAGTACTTC. The V and J genes are TRBV18 and TRBJ2-4; TRBD2 aligns across 10 bases. Losses at the gene ends were 1 base for V and 12 bases for J; bases not matched to a gene: 9. CDR1 is KGHSH and CDR2 is LQKENI in the germline V gene. The CDR3 runs 15 residues.